This TCR beta chain was documented in a study of PD-L1 blockade in urothelial cancer. Time point in this sample: peripheral blood 6 weeks after treatment start. Produced via immunoSEQ multiplex PCR; TCRdb's table is partial and in-frame only. The repertoire has about 130,000 clones, around 86% of them found once; the top ten carry approximately 2.4%. This sample comprised PBMCs, obtained around atezolizumab (anti-PD-L1) treatment. This TCR derives from a man aged 50 or older with urothelial cancer.

CDR3 in amino acids: CASTTGSGRTFYEQYF. DNA for the CDR3: TGCGCCAGCACGACCGGAAGCGGGCGGACCTTTTACGAGCAGTACTTC. The V call is TRBV23-1, the J call TRBJ2-7; tentative D call: TRBD2 (6 bases). TRBV23-1 falls under the ORF class, with uncertain function. V was trimmed by 7 bases and J by 4 bases, leaving 23 bases between them. This CDR3 spans 16 amino acids.